This TCR delta chain was sequenced in a study of gamma-delta T cells after stem cell transplantation. TCRdb reanalysed the RT-PCR reads with CATT. The table records 2,000 to 2,500 delta-chain clones, 3% to 3.5% of them present only once. This clone was seen a few times. Germline trimming cut 3 bases from V and 1 base from J; bases unmatched to any gene: 13. Germline CDR1 is GEAIGNYY and CDR2 is EKD. This CDR3 spans 17 amino acids. The V and J genes are TRDV2 and TRDJ1; 7 bases are a match to TRDD3. The clonotype originates from a human donor. It is not recorded whose cells these are; they may come from a transplant donor. The sequencing sample was made of gamma-delta T cells. This chain's CDR3 is CACDPLGATLGTDKLIF. The DNA of the CDR3 is TGTGCCTGTGACCCTCTGGGGGCTACGTTGGGCACCGATAAACTCATCTTT.